The following is a T cell receptor beta chain sequence with its context. Its target is not known. The data were taken from a study of T cell responses to AZD1222 COVID-19 vaccine. CDR1 is LNHDA, CDR2 SQIVND, per germline (reference sequence). The CDR3 covers 15 residues. The junction had 5 bases not matched to a gene; V was cut back by 4 bases and J by 3 bases. TCRdb's copy holds only in-frame clones and misses some; the assay was immunoSEQ multiplex PCR. Found here are 15,000 to 18,000 clones, 88% of them singletons; the top ten hold over 2.5%. Findings of the study overall: Reports say nearly half of spike-specific TCRs go after unmutated variant regions. Samples come after the peak T cell response, not at day 14.

The rearrangement joins TRBV19 to TRBJ2-7; 11 positions agree with TRBD1. The receptor comes from an adult who received the AZD1222 COVID-19 vaccine. Here the sequenced sample was peripheral blood, taken 28 days after the second AZD1222 dose. The CDR3 spells CASSRGQGASYEQYF. The CDR3 DNA follows: TGTGCCAGTAGTAGAGGACAGGGGGCGAGCTACGAGCAGTACTTC.